By its share, the clone carrying this T cell receptor beta chain is medium-sized. A mixed TRB-A/B primer pool amplified rearranged TRB by multiplex touch-down PCR. Using its own MiXCR run on the multiplex PCR reads, TCRdb lists one record per CDR3 protein. The repertoire holds 1,500 to 2,000 distinct CDR3 sequences, with around 25% as singletons. The record originates from a study of T cell repertoires in aging, cancer and after chemotherapy. TCR beta rearrangements were amplified from peripheral blood genomic DNA. From germline, CDR1 is LNHDA and CDR2 SQIVND (reference sequence). The germline V and J ends were trimmed by 5 bases and 4 bases, with 12 bases remaining between them. The CDR3 extends over 13 amino acids.

Sequencing was performed on blood. The origin of this receptor is a human donor with a solid tumor. The rearrangement links TRBV19 to TRBJ2-7, with D hard to call. DNA for the CDR3: TGTGCCAGTAGTGCTACGGTCTCTTACGAGCAGTACTTC. It yields the protein CASSATVSYEQYF.